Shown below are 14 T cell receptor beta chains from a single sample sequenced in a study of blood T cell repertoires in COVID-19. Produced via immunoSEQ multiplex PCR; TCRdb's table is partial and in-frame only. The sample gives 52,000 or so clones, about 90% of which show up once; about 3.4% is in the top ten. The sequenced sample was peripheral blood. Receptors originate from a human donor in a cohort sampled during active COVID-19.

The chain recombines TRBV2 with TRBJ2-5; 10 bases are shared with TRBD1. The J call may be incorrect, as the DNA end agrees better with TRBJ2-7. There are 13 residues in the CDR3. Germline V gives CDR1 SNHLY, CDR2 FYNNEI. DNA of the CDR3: TGTGCCAGCAGCGCCGGGACAGGGGCCGAGCAGTACTTC. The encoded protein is CASSAGTGAEQYF.

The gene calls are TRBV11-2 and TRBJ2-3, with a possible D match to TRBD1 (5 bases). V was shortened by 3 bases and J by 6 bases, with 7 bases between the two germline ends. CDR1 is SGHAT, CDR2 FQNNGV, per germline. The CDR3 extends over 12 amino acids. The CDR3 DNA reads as TGTGCCAGCAGCTTCTGGGGCGATACGCAGTATTTT. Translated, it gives CASSFWGDTQYF.

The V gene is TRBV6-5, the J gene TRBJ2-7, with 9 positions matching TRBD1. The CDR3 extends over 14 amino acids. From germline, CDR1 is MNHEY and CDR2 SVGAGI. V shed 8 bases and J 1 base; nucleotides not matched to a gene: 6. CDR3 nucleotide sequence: TGTGCCAGCCTACCGGGGACAGGGTCCTACGAGCAGTACTTC. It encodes CASLPGTGSYEQYF.

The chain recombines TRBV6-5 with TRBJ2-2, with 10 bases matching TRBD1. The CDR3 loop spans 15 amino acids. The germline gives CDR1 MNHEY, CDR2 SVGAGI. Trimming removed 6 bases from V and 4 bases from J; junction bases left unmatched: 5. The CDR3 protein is CASSTGTGVTGELFF. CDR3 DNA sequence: TGTGCCAGCAGCACCGGGACAGGGGTCACCGGGGAGCTGTTTTTT.

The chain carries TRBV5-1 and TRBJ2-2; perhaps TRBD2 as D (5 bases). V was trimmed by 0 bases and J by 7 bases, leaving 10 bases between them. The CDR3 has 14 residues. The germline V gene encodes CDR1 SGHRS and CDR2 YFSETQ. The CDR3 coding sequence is TGCGCCAGCAGCTTGGGTACTAGGGACGGGGAGCTGTTTTTT. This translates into CASSLGTRDGELFF.

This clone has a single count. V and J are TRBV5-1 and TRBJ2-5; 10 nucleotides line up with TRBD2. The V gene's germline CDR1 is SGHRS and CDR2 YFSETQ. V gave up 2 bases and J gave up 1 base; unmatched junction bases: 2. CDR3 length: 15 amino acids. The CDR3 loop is CASSFTSGAQETQYF. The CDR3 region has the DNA TGCGCCAGCAGCTTTACTAGCGGGGCCCAAGAGACCCAGTACTTC. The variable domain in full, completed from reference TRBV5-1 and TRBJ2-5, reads KAGVTQTPRYLIKTRGQQVTLSCSPISGHRSVSWYQQTPGQGLQFLFEYFSETQRNKGNFPGRFSGRQFSNSRSEMNVSTLELGDSALYLCASSFTSGAQETQYFGPGTRLLVL.

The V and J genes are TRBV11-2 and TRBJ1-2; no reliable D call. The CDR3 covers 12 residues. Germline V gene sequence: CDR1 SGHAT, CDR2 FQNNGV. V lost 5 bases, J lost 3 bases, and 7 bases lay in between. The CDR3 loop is CASSPLDYGYTF. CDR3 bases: TGTGCCAGCAGCCCATTAGACTATGGCTACACCTTC. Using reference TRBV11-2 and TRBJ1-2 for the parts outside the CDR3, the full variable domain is EAGVAQSPRYKIIEKRQSVAFWCNPISGHATLYWYQQILGQGPKLLIQFQNNGVVDDSQLPKDRFSAERLKGVDSTLKIQPAKLEDSAVYLCASSPLDYGYTFGSGTRLTVV.

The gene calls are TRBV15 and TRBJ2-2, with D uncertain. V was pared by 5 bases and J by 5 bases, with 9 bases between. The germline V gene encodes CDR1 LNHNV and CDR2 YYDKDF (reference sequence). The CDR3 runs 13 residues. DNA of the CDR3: TGTGCCACCAGCCCCACGAGGACCGGGGAGCTGTTTTTT. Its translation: CATSPTRTGELFF.

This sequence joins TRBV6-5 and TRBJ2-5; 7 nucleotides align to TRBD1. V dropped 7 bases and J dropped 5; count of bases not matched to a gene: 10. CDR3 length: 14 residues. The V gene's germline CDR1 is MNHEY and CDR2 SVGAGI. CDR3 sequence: CASKLQGSAETQYF. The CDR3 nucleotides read TGTGCCAGCAAACTACAGGGGTCGGCCGAGACCCAGTACTTC.

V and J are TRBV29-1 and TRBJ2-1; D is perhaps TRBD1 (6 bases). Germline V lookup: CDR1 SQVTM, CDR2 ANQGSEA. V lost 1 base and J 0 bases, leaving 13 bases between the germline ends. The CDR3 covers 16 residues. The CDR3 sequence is CSVEGSADSSYNEQFF. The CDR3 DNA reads TGCAGCGTTGAAGGGTCAGCGGACAGCTCCTACAATGAGCAGTTCTTC.

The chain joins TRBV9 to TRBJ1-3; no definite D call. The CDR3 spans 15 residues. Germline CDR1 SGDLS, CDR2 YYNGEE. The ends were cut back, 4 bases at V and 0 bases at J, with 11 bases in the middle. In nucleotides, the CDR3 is TGTGCCAGCAGCCCCCTTCAGAACTCTGGAAACACCATATATTTT. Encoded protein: CASSPLQNSGNTIYF.

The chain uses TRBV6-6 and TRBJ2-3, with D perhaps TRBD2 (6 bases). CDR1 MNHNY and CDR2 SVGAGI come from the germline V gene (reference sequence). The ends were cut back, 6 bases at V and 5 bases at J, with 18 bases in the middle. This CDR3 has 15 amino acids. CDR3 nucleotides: TGTGCCAGCAGGCCCCTGGTTACGGGAGTAGATACGCAGTATTTT. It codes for CASRPLVTGVDTQYF.

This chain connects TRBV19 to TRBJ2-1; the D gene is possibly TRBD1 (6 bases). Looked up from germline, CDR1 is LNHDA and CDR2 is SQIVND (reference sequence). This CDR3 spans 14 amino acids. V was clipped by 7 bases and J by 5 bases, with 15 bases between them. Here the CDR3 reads CASTSGTPNNEQFF. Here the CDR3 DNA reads TGTGCCAGTACCTCCGGGACACCAAACAATGAGCAGTTCTTC.

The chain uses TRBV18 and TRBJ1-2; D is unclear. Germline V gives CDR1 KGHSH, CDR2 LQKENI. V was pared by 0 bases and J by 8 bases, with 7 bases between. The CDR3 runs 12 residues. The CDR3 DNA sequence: TGTGCCAGCTCACCACCCGGAGGCGGCTACACCTTC. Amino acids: CASSPPGGGYTF.